This T cell receptor (beta chain) is from a study of T cell responses to AZD1222 COVID-19 vaccine. Libraries were prepared by immunoSEQ multiplex PCR; TCRdb keeps only in-frame clonotypes and omits some of them. This sample has tens of thousands of clones, with about 83% found just once. Investigators merged groups given second doses at roughly 4 or roughly 12 weeks. Study-level points and caveats: Repertoire collection took place solely once the T cell response had peaked. Clonal diversity was possibly underestimated, and white British individuals and females predominated among donors. At study baseline, merely five or six AZD1222 recipients were seropositive.

V lost 2 bases, J lost 8 bases, and 7 bases lay in between. The CDR3 totals 13 residues. Germline assignment: CDR1 SGHTA and CDR2 FQGTGA. Notes on this clone: The antigen is not known.

Sequencing was performed on peripheral blood, taken 28 days after the second AZD1222 dose. This rearrangement joins TRBV7-3 to TRBJ1-6, with D hard to call. The TCR was taken from an adult who received the AZD1222 COVID-19 vaccine. In nucleotides, the CDR3 is TGTGCCAGCAGCTTATATCTCTATTCACCCCTCCACTTT. It translates to CASSLYLYSPLHF.